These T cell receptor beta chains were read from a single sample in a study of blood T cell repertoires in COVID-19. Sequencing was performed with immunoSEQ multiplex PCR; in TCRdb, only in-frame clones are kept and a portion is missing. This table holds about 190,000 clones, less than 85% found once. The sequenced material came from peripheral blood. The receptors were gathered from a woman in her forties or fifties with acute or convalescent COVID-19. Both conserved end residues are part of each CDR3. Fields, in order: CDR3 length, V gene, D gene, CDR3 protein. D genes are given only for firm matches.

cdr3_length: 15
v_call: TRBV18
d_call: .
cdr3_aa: CASSPPSGSTDTQYF

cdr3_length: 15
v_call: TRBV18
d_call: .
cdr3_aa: CASSHPGTGHNEQFF

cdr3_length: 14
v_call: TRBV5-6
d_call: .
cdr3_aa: CASSFVGVVNGYTF

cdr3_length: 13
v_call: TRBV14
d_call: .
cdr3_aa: CASSSFPGTRQYF

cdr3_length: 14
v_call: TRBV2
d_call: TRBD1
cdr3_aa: CASIPTGSRTEAFF

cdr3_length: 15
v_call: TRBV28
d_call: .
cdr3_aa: CASSLIRGGVQPQHF

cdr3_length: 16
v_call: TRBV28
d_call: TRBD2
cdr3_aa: CASSLGLGPRTDTQYF

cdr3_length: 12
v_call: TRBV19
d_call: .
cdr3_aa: CASRQGNYEQYF

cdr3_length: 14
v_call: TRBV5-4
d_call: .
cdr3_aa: CASSLSIRSYGYTF

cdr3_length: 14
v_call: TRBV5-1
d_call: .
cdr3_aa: CASSLSGVSAEAFF

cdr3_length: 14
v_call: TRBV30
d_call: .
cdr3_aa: CAWSVQGNSYEQYF

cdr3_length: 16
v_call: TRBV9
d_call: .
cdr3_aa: CASSSSDRPIYNEQFF

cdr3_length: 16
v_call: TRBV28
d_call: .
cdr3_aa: CASSLRPTATNEKLFF

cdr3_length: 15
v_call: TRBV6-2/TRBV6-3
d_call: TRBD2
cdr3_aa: CASSHTSGSADTQYF

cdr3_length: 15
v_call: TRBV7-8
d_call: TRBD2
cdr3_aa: CASSPRGGSQETQYF

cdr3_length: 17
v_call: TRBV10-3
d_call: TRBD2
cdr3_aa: CAISESWFSGKADTQYF

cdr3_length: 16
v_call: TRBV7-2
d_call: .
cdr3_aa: CASSPGGGLSGNTIYF

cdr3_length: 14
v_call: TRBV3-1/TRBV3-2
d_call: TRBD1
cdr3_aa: CASSRQTGDQPQHF

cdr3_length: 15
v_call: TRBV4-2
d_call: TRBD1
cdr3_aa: CASSQAGQGPYEQYF

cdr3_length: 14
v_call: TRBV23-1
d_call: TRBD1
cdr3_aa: CASGSTGASYGYTF

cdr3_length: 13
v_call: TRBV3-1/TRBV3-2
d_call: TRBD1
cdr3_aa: CASSGQANTEAFF

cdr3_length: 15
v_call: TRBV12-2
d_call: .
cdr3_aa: CASRLLTAYIYEQYF

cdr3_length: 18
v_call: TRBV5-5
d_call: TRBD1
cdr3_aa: CASSQRRTGTGRDYGYTF

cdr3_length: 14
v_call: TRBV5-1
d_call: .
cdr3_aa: CASSLGLLNTEAFF

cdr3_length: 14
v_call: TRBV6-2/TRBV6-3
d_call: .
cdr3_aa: CASRPLRLSEPQHF

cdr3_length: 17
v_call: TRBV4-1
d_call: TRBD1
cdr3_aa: CASSPSPGQGLDYGYTF

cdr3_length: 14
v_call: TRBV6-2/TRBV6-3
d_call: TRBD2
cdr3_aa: CASSYSAGLEGGFF

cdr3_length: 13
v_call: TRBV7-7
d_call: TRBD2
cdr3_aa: CASSLAGGNEQFF

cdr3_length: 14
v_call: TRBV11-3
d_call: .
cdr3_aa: CASSPRGDSTEAFF

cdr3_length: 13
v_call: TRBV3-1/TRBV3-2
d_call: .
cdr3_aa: CASSQEAGSGYTF

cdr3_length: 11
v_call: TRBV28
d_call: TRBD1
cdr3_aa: CASSPRTGLDF

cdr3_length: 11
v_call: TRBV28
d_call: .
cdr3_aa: CASSSRIRDTF

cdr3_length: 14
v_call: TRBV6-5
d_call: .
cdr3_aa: CAILSISGANVLTF

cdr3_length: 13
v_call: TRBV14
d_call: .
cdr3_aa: CASSQFAPDGYTF

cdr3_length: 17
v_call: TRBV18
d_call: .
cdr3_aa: CASSPRSGAGNTGELFF

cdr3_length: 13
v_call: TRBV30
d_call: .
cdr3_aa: CAWSERVNGRPYF

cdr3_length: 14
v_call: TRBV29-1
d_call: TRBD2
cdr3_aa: CSVGAGGPQETQYF

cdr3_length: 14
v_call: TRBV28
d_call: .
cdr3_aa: CASSLRGMNTEAFF

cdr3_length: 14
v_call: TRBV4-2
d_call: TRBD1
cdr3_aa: CASSLGGQTTEAFF

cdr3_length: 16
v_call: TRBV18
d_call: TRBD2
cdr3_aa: CASSPGTSGTYNEQFF

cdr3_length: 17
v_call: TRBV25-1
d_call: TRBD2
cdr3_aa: CASSEYWGGASTDTQYF

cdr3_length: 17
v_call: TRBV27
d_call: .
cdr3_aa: CASRTLWETARPTEAFF

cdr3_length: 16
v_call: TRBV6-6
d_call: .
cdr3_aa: CASSSSSGQPSWGYTF

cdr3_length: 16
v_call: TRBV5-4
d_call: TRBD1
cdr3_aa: CASSSRTGVTTDTQYF

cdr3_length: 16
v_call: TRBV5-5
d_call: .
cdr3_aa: CASSSTGTQNNSPLHF

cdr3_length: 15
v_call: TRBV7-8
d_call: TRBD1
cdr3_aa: CASSHRTGIQETQYF

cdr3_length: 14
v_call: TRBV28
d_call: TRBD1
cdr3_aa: CASSLSGGGGTIYF

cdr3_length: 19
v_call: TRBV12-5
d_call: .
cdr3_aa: CASGLVLFGKGRGNQPQHF

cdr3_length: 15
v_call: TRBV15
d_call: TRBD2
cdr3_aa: CATNSLAAPYNEQFF

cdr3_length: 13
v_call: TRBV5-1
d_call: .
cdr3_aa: CASFLQGRGEQFF

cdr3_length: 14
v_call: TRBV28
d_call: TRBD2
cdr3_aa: CASSLLAGGGEQFF

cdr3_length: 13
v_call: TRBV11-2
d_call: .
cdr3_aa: CASSSPSAGTQYF